Presented here are 25 T cell receptor beta chains from one specimen sequenced in a study of metastatic and nonmetastatic thyroid tumors. MiXCR reprocessed the PCR reads for TCRdb. The sample comprises approximately 21,000 clones, 27% of which are singletons, and 6.1% rests with the top ten. Until they underwent thyroid surgery, no patient had received any treatment. Input material: blood. These receptors all come from a female donor with papillary thyroid cancer or a benign thyroid nodule (not recorded which). Some clones in this sample may be carry-over from other donors' samples.

In this sample, this clone turned up many times. V gene TRBV10-3 combines with J gene TRBJ2-5; 8 bases are shared with TRBD2. V shed 2 bases and J 5 bases; nucleotides not matched to a gene: 1. This CDR3 is built from 13 residues. Germline loops: CDR1 ENHRY, CDR2 SYGVKD. The CDR3 region has the DNA TGTGCCATCAGTGAGACGGGGGGGGAGACCCAGTACTTC. It yields the protein CAISETGGETQYF.

The chain employs TRBV18 and TRBJ1-2; TRBD1 matches at 8 bases. Germline V CDR1 and CDR2: KGHSH, LQKENI. The J segment lost 6 bases and the V segment lost 3 bases, leaving 3 bases of the junction unmatched. The CDR3 extends over 13 amino acids. The CDR3 sequence: CASSPLTGDGYTF. CDR3 bases: TGTGCCAGCTCACCGTTGACAGGGGATGGCTACACCTTC.

This clone was counted a few times. The V gene is TRBV2, the J gene TRBJ2-7; no clear D. Germline CDR1 SNHLY, CDR2 FYNNEI. Trimming stripped 2 bases from V and 3 bases from J, with 11 bases between. CDR3 length: 14 amino acids. This CDR3 reads CASSETLPFYEQYF. In nucleotides, the CDR3 is TGTGCCAGCAGTGAAACTCTCCCTTTCTACGAGCAGTACTTC.

This clone appeared a few times. The chain recombines TRBV24-1 with TRBJ1-2, with TRBD1 matching 7 bases. Germline V gives CDR1 KGHDR, CDR2 SFDVKD. Unmatched junction bases numbered 6, after V lost 8 bases and J lost 7 bases. The CDR3 is 12 amino acids. CDR3 DNA sequence: TGTGCCACCATCGAGGGACAGTGTGGCTACACCTTC. Translating gives CATIEGQCGYTF.

By proportion, this clone is medium-sized (0.01 to 0.1%). This CDR3 is CSAGQAGQPQHF. CDR3 sequence (DNA): TGCAGTGCCGGACAGGCTGGGCAGCCCCAGCATTTT. The genes are TRBV20-1 and TRBJ1-5; TRBD1 aligns across 7 bases. The junction had 6 bases not matched to a gene; V was cut back by 6 bases and J by 7 bases. The germline V gene encodes CDR1 DFQATT and CDR2 SNEGSKA (reference sequence). The CDR3 totals 12 residues.

The genes are TRBV11-1 and TRBJ2-2, with D perhaps matching TRBD1 (5 bases). V dropped 4 bases and J dropped 4 bases, with 13 bases sitting between them. CDR1 and CDR2 (germline): SGHAT, FQDESV (reference sequence). This CDR3 is built from 15 residues. This CDR3 is CASSSGDRITGELFF. CDR3 sequence (DNA): TGTGCCAGCAGCTCAGGAGACAGAATCACCGGGGAGCTGTTTTTT.

This clone was seen at least ten times. The V and J genes are TRBV2 and TRBJ1-5; 10 bases agree with TRBD1. V lost 5 bases and J lost 6; bases outside the gene matches: 7. CDR3 length equals 15 residues. Per the germline V gene, CDR1 is SNHLY and CDR2 is FYNNEI. The CDR3 nucleotides are TGTGCCAGCAGTACACGGACAGGGGGGGGTCAGCCCCAGCATTTT. Its translation is CASSTRTGGGQPQHF.

This clone has ten or more counts. The chain links TRBV7-2 to TRBJ1-5; 10 nucleotides line up with TRBD1. The CDR3 sequence is 17 residues long. The junction had 11 bases not matched to a gene; V was cut back by 0 bases and J by 9 bases. The germline V gene encodes CDR1 SGHTA and CDR2 FQGNSA. In DNA form, the CDR3 reads TGTGCCAGCAGCTTAGCGCGCAAGGGACAGGGGTCTCGGCCCCAGCATTTT. Translation gives CASSLARKGQGSRPQHF.

This clone was detected many times. The chain is built from TRBV7-3 and TRBJ1-1; TRBD1 aligns across 10 bases. Trimming at V came to 5 bases and at J to 4 bases, leaving 7 bases not matched to a gene. The CDR3 length is 15 residues. In germline, CDR1 is SGHTA, CDR2 FQGTGA. In nucleotides, the CDR3 is TGTGCCAGCAGCCCTAGACAGGGGGCGGGCACTGAAGCTTTCTTT. Its protein is CASSPRQGAGTEAFF.

This clone appeared many times. The chain combines TRBV5-4 with TRBJ2-3; 9 bases are a match to TRBD2. CDR3 length equals 14 residues. Looked up from germline, CDR1 is SGHNT and CDR2 is YYREEE (reference sequence). Written as DNA, the CDR3 is TGTGCTTATGTTAGCGGGAGAGGGACAGATACGCAGTATTTT. Its protein product is CAYVSGRGTDTQYF.

This clone was seen at least ten times. This chain joins TRBV7-3 and TRBJ1-2; 11 positions agree with TRBD1. J gave up 6 bases and V 4 bases, and 4 bases lay outside the gene matches. The CDR3 consists of 14 residues. Germline lookup yields CDR1 SGHTA and CDR2 FQGTGA. CDR3: CASSWGQGVNGYTF. In DNA, the CDR3 is TGTGCCAGCAGCTGGGGACAGGGGGTGAATGGCTACACCTTC.

This clone was seen a few times. The V gene is TRBV29-1, the J gene TRBJ2-1; D is unclear. The CDR3 has 16 amino acids. CDR1 and CDR2 (germline): SQVTM, ANQGSEA. Between the trimmed V and J ends, which lost 2 bases and 0 bases, there was a span of 14 bases. The CDR3 coding sequence is TGCAGCGTTGAACGCCCTCGGGCTTACTCCTACAATGAGCAGTTCTTC. Amino acid sequence: CSVERPRAYSYNEQFF.

By frequency in the sample, this clone is medium-sized. The rearrangement uses TRBV6-2 or TRBV6-3 and TRBJ2-7; 10 positions match TRBD2. Germline V gene lookup returns CDR1 MNHEY and CDR2 SVGEGT. The V segment lost 8 bases and the J segment 4 bases; nucleotides outside the gene matches: 14. The CDR3 runs to 16 residues. The CDR3 nucleotides read TGTGCCAGCTCCTTTCCTAGCGGGAGATGGGGATACGAGCAGTACTTC. It translates to CASSFPSGRWGYEQYF.

The rearrangement joins TRBV12-3 or TRBV12-4 to TRBJ2-7, with D possibly being TRBD2 (6 bases). Trimming stripped 0 bases from V and 6 bases from J, with 12 bases between. The CDR3 length is 14 residues. The CDR3 nucleotides are TGTGCCAGCAGTTTAGCGGGGGGTCGGCGCGAGCAGTACTTC. This sequence encodes CASSLAGGRREQYF.

This clone was recorded a few times. The rearrangement links TRBV12-5 to TRBJ1-3; D might be TRBD1 (6 bases). Per germline, CDR1 LGHNT and CDR2 FRNRAP. The CDR3 is made up of 14 amino acids. The V and J ends lost 5 bases and 7 bases respectively, with 15 bases between them. CDR3 in DNA: TGTGCTAGTGGTCCCGGCGGGGGCCGCAACACCATATATTTT. Translation: CASGPGGGRNTIYF.

This clone appeared many times. This sequence joins TRBV18 and TRBJ2-2; 7 positions agree with TRBD1. CDR3 length equals 15 residues. After removal of 7 bases from V and 6 bases from J, the junction contained 11 bases not matched to a gene. Germline lookup yields CDR1 KGHSH and CDR2 LQKENI. As DNA, the CDR3 is TGTGCCAGCTTATCACAGGGGCGAAACTCCGGGGAGCTGTTTTTT. Residues: CASLSQGRNSGELFF.

This clone occurred many times. The V and J genes are TRBV5-6 and TRBJ1-5, with D uncertain. The CDR3 spans 13 residues. The germline V gene has CDR1 SGHDT and CDR2 YYEEEE. V lost 4 bases, J lost 5 bases, and 10 bases lay in between. The chain's CDR3 is CASSQGRDQPQHF. CDR3 nucleotides: TGTGCCAGCAGCCAAGGGAGAGATCAGCCCCAGCATTTT. Full variable domain (rest looked up from reference TRBV5-6 and TRBJ1-5): DAGVTQSPTHLIKTRGQQVTLRCSPKSGHDTVSWYQQALGQGPQFIFQYYEEEERQRGNFPDRFSGHQFPNYSSELNVNALLLGDSALYLCASSQGRDQPQHFGDGTRLSIL.

This clone was detected a few times. The chain is built from TRBV6-2 or TRBV6-3 and TRBJ2-1; 9 nucleotides align to TRBD2. The CDR3 has 13 residues. Looked up from germline, CDR1 is MNHEY and CDR2 is SVGEGT. V was pared by 7 bases and J by 8 bases, with 6 bases of the junction left unmatched. In DNA form, the CDR3 reads TGTGCCAGCACTAGCGGGAATGGGGATGAGCAGTTCTTC. It codes for CASTSGNGDEQFF.

In this sample, this clone turned up a few times. This chain connects TRBV6-1 to TRBJ2-2; tentatively, D is TRBD2 (6 bases). The length of the CDR3 is 14 residues. Germline V CDR1 and CDR2: MNHNS, SASEGT. The ends were cut back, 7 bases at V and 5 bases at J, with 14 bases in the middle. CDR3 sequence reads: CASTTGVETGELFF. The DNA for the CDR3 is TGTGCCAGCACCACGGGGGTGGAAACCGGGGAGCTGTTTTTT.

This clone was recorded at least ten times. V is TRBV4-1 and J is TRBJ1-5; D unclear. CDR1 is MGHRA and CDR2 is YSYEKL in the germline V gene. The CDR3 is made up of 15 amino acids. V was trimmed by 0 bases and J by 4 bases, leaving 10 bases between them. CDR3 DNA: TGCGCCAGCAGCCAAGATATAACGCCGAATCAGCCCCAGCATTTT. This codes for CASSQDITPNQPQHF.

The V and J genes are TRBV7-9 and TRBJ2-2, with D hard to call. V was trimmed by 8 bases and J by 1 base, leaving 11 bases between them. Looked up from germline, CDR1 is SEHNR and CDR2 is FQNEAQ (reference sequence). The CDR3 runs 14 residues. CDR3 nucleotides: TGTGCCAGCTCAGTGGGAAAGAACACCGGGGAGCTGTTTTTT. Translated: CASSVGKNTGELFF.

The chain recombines TRBV20-1 with TRBJ2-1; 9 nucleotides agree with TRBD2. Germline V lookup: CDR1 DFQATT, CDR2 SNEGSKA (reference sequence). V shed 5 bases, J shed 6 bases, and the junction held 14 bases outside the gene matches. The CDR3 totals 16 residues. CDR3 sequence: CSAAGLASGTFNEQFF. The DNA for the CDR3 is TGCAGTGCTGCTGGGCTTGCTAGCGGGACTTTCAATGAGCAGTTCTTC.

In its sample, this clone was seen a few times. At one end, the junction sequence differs from germline, possibly due to a read error. CDR3 bases: TGTTCCATCAGTGAGTCGGAAGAGGGGGTGACCCAGTACTTC. As protein: CSISESEEGVTQYF. This rearrangement joins TRBV10-3 to TRBJ2-5; a weak D match, TRBD1 (6 bases). Per the germline V gene, CDR1 is ENHRY and CDR2 is SYGVKD. This CDR3 region has 14 residues.

The rearrangement links TRBV24-1 to TRBJ2-5; 8 nucleotides agree with TRBD1. The germline CDR1 and CDR2 sequences are KGHDR and SFDVKD. The trim removed 3 bases at V and 6 bases at J, leaving 5 bases unmatched. The CDR3 covers 14 residues. The DNA of the CDR3 is TGTGCCACCAGTGATGATGACAGGGGAAAGACCCAGTACTTC. Residues: CATSDDDRGKTQYF.

V is TRBV3-1 and J is TRBJ1-6; D is possibly TRBD1 (6 bases). Trimming took 0 bases from V and 10 from J, leaving 13 bases between them. Per the germline V gene, CDR1 is LGHDT and CDR2 is YNNKEL (reference sequence). The CDR3 spans 15 residues. The CDR3 nucleotides read TGTGCCAGCAGCCAAGATGGGGATAGGGGGTCACCCCTCCACTTT. It encodes CASSQDGDRGSPLHF.